One sample yielded the 9 T cell receptor beta chains listed below, sequenced in a study of CXCR3-negative and CXCR3-positive naive CD8 T cells. The TRB libraries of cDNA were built by UMI-labeled 5' RACE. TCRdb reprocessed the 5' RACE reads, keeping one entry per CDR3 protein, no DNA. Here the sample table reports around 92,000 distinct CDR3 sequences. The sample taken for sequencing was naive CXCR3- CD8+ T cells from blood. Subset indicated: CD45RO-CCR7+CD27+CD95- naive CD8+ T cells lacking CXCR3 (TNR3-). These receptors all come from a human donor in good health. Some clones in this sample may be carry-over from other donors' samples.

This chain joins TRBV29-1 and TRBJ1-2; no DNA is available, so the TRBD1 call from TCRdb remains unchecked. Per the germline V gene, CDR1 is SQVTM and CDR2 is ANQGSEA. The length of the CDR3 is 12 residues. The CDR3 loop reads CSVEGDKSGYTF. Full variable domain (outside the CDR3, taken from reference TRBV29-1 and TRBJ1-2): SAVISQKPSRDICQRGTSLTIQCQVDSQVTMMFWYRQQPGQSLTLIATANQGSEATYESGFVIDKFPISRPNLTFSTLTVSNMSPEDSSIYLCSVEGDKSGYTFGSGTRLTVV.

The gene calls are TRBV7-6 and TRBJ2-3; TCRdb's D gene call, TRBD1, goes unchecked for lack of DNA. The CDR3 covers 14 residues. From germline, CDR1 is SGHVS and CDR2 FNYEAQ. CDR3 amino acids: CASSPGQGTDTQYF. The whole variable domain, filled in from reference TRBV7-6 and TRBJ2-3, reads GAGVSQSPRYKVTKRGQDVALRCDPISGHVSLYWYRQALGQGPEFLTYFNYEAQQDKSGLPNDRFSAERPEGSISTLTIQRTEQRDSAMYRCASSPGQGTDTQYFGPGTRLTVL.

The chain carries TRBV6-6 and TRBJ1-2; no DNA is available, so the TRBD1 call from TCRdb remains unchecked. CDR3 length equals 12 residues. The germline V gene encodes CDR1 MNHNY and CDR2 SVGAGI (reference sequence). CDR3 sequence: CAISPGGHGYTF.

The chain joins TRBV27 to TRBJ1-6. The CDR3 spans 14 residues. The germline V gene has CDR1 MNHEY and CDR2 SMNVEV (reference sequence). The CDR3 sequence: CASSQLGDNSPLHF.

CDR3: CASSQVSAGTYGYTF. V gene TRBV4-1 combines with J gene TRBJ1-2; the D call from TCRdb, TRBD1, cannot be confirmed without DNA. CDR1 is MGHRA, CDR2 YSYEKL, per germline. The CDR3 has 15 residues.

The V gene is TRBV28, the J gene TRBJ2-7; as DNA is missing, the TRBD2 call by TCRdb cannot be tested. The germline gives CDR1 MDHEN, CDR2 SYDVKM. The CDR3 loop spans 14 amino acids. CDR3 amino acids: CASSLRLGTYEQYF.

This chain links TRBV20-1 with TRBJ2-2; TCRdb calls TRBD2, which cannot be checked without DNA. The germline CDR1 and CDR2 sequences are DFQATT and SNEGSKA (reference sequence). CDR3 size: 19 residues. CDR3 sequence: CSASSSQYIPGHSVGELFF.

The V and J genes are TRBV27 and TRBJ1-4; there is no DNA to check the TCRdb D call of TRBD1. This CDR3 is built from 14 residues. The germline CDR1 and CDR2 sequences are MNHEY and SMNVEV (reference sequence). The CDR3 spells CASSPPGGNEKLFF.

This chain uses TRBV12-3 or TRBV12-4 with TRBJ2-1. The CDR3 loop spans 12 amino acids. CDR3 protein: CASSPFNNEQFF.